The 14 T cell receptor beta chains below come from one sample, sequenced in a study of blood T cell repertoires in COVID-19. Measured with immunoSEQ multiplex PCR; TCRdb has only the in-frame clones, and not every one. The profile shows roughly 340,000 clones, 75% to 90% of them singletons. Sequenced input: peripheral blood. Source of these receptors: a woman between 50 and 59 years old with COVID-19, enrolled during active disease.

This CDR3 is CASRDRFEQYF. CDR3 DNA: TGTGCCAGCAGAGACAGGTTTGAGCAGTACTTC. The V and J genes are TRBV6-5 and TRBJ2-7; tentatively, D is TRBD1 (6 bases). V lost 6 bases and J lost 7, with 10 bases in between. The V gene's germline CDR1 is MNHEY and CDR2 SVGAGI. The CDR3 loop spans 11 amino acids.

This rearrangement joins TRBV18 to TRBJ2-7; D might be TRBD2 (6 bases). This CDR3 contains 16 residues. The V and J ends lost 5 bases and 6 bases respectively, with 23 bases between them. The germline V gene has CDR1 KGHSH and CDR2 LQKENI. CDR3 in DNA: TGTGCCAGCTCAACTAGTGGAGTAGCGGCGGGCTCCGAGCAGTACTTC. Translation: CASSTSGVAAGSEQYF.

This chain joins TRBV5-5 and TRBJ1-1; possibly TRBD1 for D (5 bases). This CDR3 contains 19 residues. Trimming removed 2 bases from V and 1 base from J, with 24 bases in between. CDR1 is SGHKS and CDR2 is YYEKEE in the germline V gene (reference sequence). The DNA for the CDR3 is TGTGCCAGCAGCTTTGTGCGTGAGGAAGGACATTTCAAGAACACTGAAGCTTTCTTT. Protein: CASSFVREEGHFKNTEAFF. The full variable domain, with the rest looked up from reference TRBV5-5 and TRBJ1-1, is DAGVTQSPTHLIKTRGQQVTLRCSPISGHKSVSWYQQVLGQGPQFIFQYYEKEERGRGNFPDRFSARQFPNYSSELNVNALLLGDSALYLCASSFVREEGHFKNTEAFFGQGTRLTVV.

This clone appeared once. V and J are TRBV30 and TRBJ2-7; 7 bases line up with TRBD1. The length of the CDR3 is 13 residues. V lost 0 bases to trimming and J lost 1 base; unmatched junction nucleotides: 0. Germline CDR1 reads GTSNPN; CDR2 reads SVGIG (reference sequence). CDR3 protein: CAWSVQGSYEQYF. CDR3 bases: TGTGCCTGGAGTGTACAGGGGTCCTACGAGCAGTACTTC. The full variable domain, in which reference TRBV30 and TRBJ2-7 provide the parts outside the CDR3, is SQTIHQWPATLVQPVGSPLSLECTVEGTSNPNLYWYRQAAGRGLQLLFYSVGIGQISSEVPQNLSASRPQDRQFILSSKKLLLSDSGFYLCAWSVQGSYEQYFGPGTRLTVT.

V and J are TRBV18 and TRBJ2-1; 12 nucleotides agree with TRBD2. V dropped 4 bases and J dropped 5; count of bases not matched to a gene: 3. The germline V gene encodes CDR1 KGHSH and CDR2 LQKENI. CDR3 length: 15 residues. DNA of the CDR3: TGTGCCAGCTCACTTCGGACTAGCGGGGACAATGAGCAGTTCTTC. Protein: CASSLRTSGDNEQFF.

The genes are TRBV23-1 and TRBJ2-1; TRBD1 matches 7 bases. TRBV23-1 is an ORF, and what it does is uncertain. V gave up 6 bases and J gave up 4 bases; unmatched junction bases: 12. The CDR3 consists of 16 residues. The CDR3 DNA reads as TGCGCCAGCAGCCAAAATGACAGGGTTGGGTACAATGAGCAGTTCTTC. The encoded protein is CASSQNDRVGYNEQFF.

The chain joins TRBV7-2 to TRBJ1-5, with 8 nucleotides matching TRBD1. The length of the CDR3 is 18 residues. V gave up 5 bases and J gave up 0 bases; unmatched junction bases: 12. CDR1 is SGHTA, CDR2 FQGNSA, per germline. CDR3 nucleotides: TGTGCCAGCAGCCTACAGGGGGACAGTATTTATAGCAATCAGCCCCAGCATTTT. This codes for CASSLQGDSIYSNQPQHF.

The V call is TRBV2, the J call TRBJ1-1; weak D call: TRBD1 (5 bases). The V gene's germline CDR1 is SNHLY and CDR2 FYNNEI. CDR3 length: 13 amino acids. The V end was cut by 8 bases, the J end by 4 bases, with 14 bases between. The CDR3 spells CASGAQGFTEAFF. CDR3 DNA: TGTGCCAGCGGGGCCCAGGGCTTCACTGAAGCTTTCTTT.

The V and J genes are TRBV3-1 (or the pseudogene TRBV3-2) and TRBJ2-1, with 11 bases lining up with TRBD2. The CDR3 is made up of 15 amino acids. V lost 5 bases and J lost 8; bases outside the gene matches: 8. The germline V gene encodes CDR1 LGHDT and CDR2 YNNKEL (reference sequence). CDR3 loop: CASSKTSGRPYEQFF. CDR3 bases: TGTGCCAGCAGCAAAACTAGCGGGAGACCGTATGAGCAGTTCTTC.

V is TRBV27 and J is TRBJ2-5, with D possibly matching TRBD1 (6 bases). Germline loops: CDR1 MNHEY, CDR2 SMNVEV (reference sequence). This CDR3 is built from 13 residues. V dropped 5 bases and J dropped 2 bases, with 9 bases sitting between them. This CDR3 is CASSAQGQETQYF. The CDR3 bases are TGTGCCAGCAGTGCCCAGGGGCAAGAGACCCAGTACTTC.

This chain joins TRBV5-8 and TRBJ2-7, with 10 bases lining up with TRBD2. This CDR3 is built from 18 residues. V dropped 4 bases and J dropped 1; count of bases not matched to a gene: 14. Germline CDR1 is SGHTS and CDR2 is YDEGEE. The CDR3 is CASSLPGLAGVPSYEQYF. The CDR3 coding sequence is TGTGCCAGCAGCCTACCGGGTCTAGCGGGAGTTCCATCCTACGAGCAGTACTTC.

The chain joins TRBV7-9 to TRBJ1-1, with D unresolved. Trimming shortened V by 5 bases and J by 3 bases, and 10 bases separated the two germline ends. Germline CDR1 and CDR2: SEHNR and FQNEAQ (reference sequence). The CDR3 is 13 residues long. This chain's CDR3 is CASSREEYTEAFF. The CDR3 DNA follows: TGTGCCAGCAGCAGAGAGGAATACACTGAAGCTTTCTTT.

The chain uses TRBV27 and TRBJ1-1, with D perhaps TRBD1 (6 bases). V lost 4 bases and J lost 9, with 12 bases in between. Germline V gene data show CDR1 as MNHEY and CDR2 as SMNVEV (reference sequence). The CDR3 length is 12 residues. As DNA, the CDR3 is TGTGCCAGCAGTTCCATCGACAGGAAAGCTTTCTTT. It codes for CASSSIDRKAFF.

The chain links TRBV19 to TRBJ2-6; TRBD1 matches at 10 bases. The CDR3 spans 17 residues. Germline-derived CDR1 and CDR2 are LNHDA and SQIVND (reference sequence). V lost 5 bases to trimming and J lost 0 bases; unmatched junction nucleotides: 4. CDR3 bases: TGTGCCAGTAGTCCGGGGACAGGGGACTCTGGGGCCAACGTCCTGACTTTC. This sequence encodes CASSPGTGDSGANVLTF. Combining the CDR3 with reference TRBV19 and TRBJ2-6 gives the whole variable domain DGGITQSPKYLFRKEGQNVTLSCEQNLNHDAMYWYRQDPGQGLRLIYYSQIVNDFQKGDIAEGYSVSREKKESFPLTVTSAQKNPTAFYLCASSPGTGDSGANVLTFGAGSRLTVL.